The rows below give T cell receptor beta chains drawn from one sample of a study of neurological immune-mediated disorders. TCRdb re-called the 5' RACE reads with MiXCR, one entry per CDR3 protein. The sample includes some 37,000 distinct CDR3 sequences, nearly 5% of them seen just once. The sequenced sample consisted of CD4+ T cells from blood. Receptors originate from a man younger than 30 in good health. CDR3s include the opening cysteine and the closing phenylalanine or tryptophan. A D gene is named only where the DNA matches it firmly. Part of the rows lack a size; the others show once, few, many or a class for expanded clones.

v_gene: TRBV20-1; j_gene: TRBJ2-2; d_gene: -; abundance: many; CDR3nt: TGCAGTGTTCCGGTCTGGTCGGGTACCGGGGAGCTGTTTTTT; CDR3aa: CSVPVWSGTGELFF
v_gene: TRBV29-1; j_gene: TRBJ1-1; d_gene: -; abundance: many; CDR3nt: TGCAGCGTTGAGGGACGTATGGGCCAGACTGAAGCTTTCTTT; CDR3aa: CSVEGRMGQTEAFF
v_gene: TRBV20-1; j_gene: TRBJ1-1; d_gene: -; abundance: many; CDR3nt: TGCAGTGCCAGGCCCCCCAGGGTCCTGAACACTGAAGCTTTCTTT; CDR3aa: CSARPPRVLNTEAFF
v_gene: TRBV30; j_gene: TRBJ1-3; d_gene: -; abundance: -; CDR3nt: TGTGCCTGGAGTGTGACAGGTGGAAACACCATATATTTT; CDR3aa: CAWSVTGGNTIYF
v_gene: TRBV10-3; j_gene: TRBJ2-3; d_gene: TRBD2; abundance: many; CDR3nt: TGTGCCATCAGTGATGGGACTAGCGGGGATACGCAGTATTTT; CDR3aa: CAISDGTSGDTQYF
v_gene: TRBV20-1; j_gene: TRBJ1-1; d_gene: -; abundance: many; CDR3nt: TGCAGTGCTGGACGATCGAACACTGAAGCTTTCTTT; CDR3aa: CSAGRSNTEAFF
v_gene: TRBV10-2; j_gene: TRBJ1-5; d_gene: TRBD1; abundance: -; CDR3nt: TGCGCCAGCAGTGTAGACAGGGATACGCCTATGAGCAATCAGCCCCAGCATTTT; CDR3aa: CASSVDRDTPMSNQPQHF
v_gene: TRBV20-1; j_gene: TRBJ1-5; d_gene: TRBD1; abundance: many; CDR3nt: TGCAGTGCTAGAGATCACGAGGGGGCGGTAGGCAATCAGCCCCAGCATTTT; CDR3aa: CSARDHEGAVGNQPQHF
v_gene: TRBV5-1; j_gene: TRBJ2-1; d_gene: TRBD1; abundance: many; CDR3nt: TGCGCCAGCAGCTTGGAGGACAGGGGGACGAATGAGCAGTTCTTC; CDR3aa: CASSLEDRGTNEQFF
v_gene: TRBV4-2; j_gene: TRBJ2-5; d_gene: TRBD2; abundance: many; CDR3nt: TGTGCCAGCAGCCAAGGAGGCGGGGGGCCCGGGATGGAGACCCAGTACTTC; CDR3aa: CASSQGGGGPGMETQYF
v_gene: TRBV20-1; j_gene: TRBJ2-3; d_gene: TRBD2; abundance: many; CDR3nt: TGCAGTGCCATTAGGCTCGCGGGGGGTTACACAGATACGCAGTATTTT; CDR3aa: CSAIRLAGGYTDTQYF
v_gene: TRBV6-1; j_gene: TRBJ2-6; d_gene: -; abundance: many; CDR3nt: TGTGCCAGCAGCCAAAGGCGGGGATCTGGGGCCAACGTCCTGACTTTC; CDR3aa: CASSQRRGSGANVLTF
v_gene: TRBV5-4; j_gene: TRBJ1-5; d_gene: -; abundance: many; CDR3nt: TGTGCCAGCAGCTTGGACAGTAATCAGCCCCAGCATTTT; CDR3aa: CASSLDSNQPQHF
v_gene: TRBV7-8; j_gene: TRBJ2-1; d_gene: TRBD1; abundance: many; CDR3nt: TGTGCCAGCAGCTTAAAAACATCCGGGACAGCGGACCCCTACAATGAGCAGTTCTTC; CDR3aa: CASSLKTSGTADPYNEQFF
v_gene: TRBV5-1; j_gene: TRBJ1-4; d_gene: -; abundance: many; CDR3nt: TGCGCCAGCAGCCGACTGACCACCGGCGAAAAACTGTTTTTT; CDR3aa: CASSRLTTGEKLFF
v_gene: TRBV28; j_gene: TRBJ2-7; d_gene: TRBD2; abundance: many; CDR3nt: TGTGCCAGCAGTTCGACCGGGACTAGGGCCTACGAGCAGTACTTC; CDR3aa: CASSSTGTRAYEQYF
v_gene: TRBV7-2; j_gene: TRBJ2-2; d_gene: -; abundance: many; CDR3nt: TGTGCCAGCAGCTTTTGGCAGGGAACCACCGGGGAGCTGTTTTTT; CDR3aa: CASSFWQGTTGELFF
v_gene: TRBV7-3; j_gene: TRBJ2-5; d_gene: -; abundance: many; CDR3nt: TGTGCCAGCAGCTTATCCCCCCAAGAGACCCAGTACTTC; CDR3aa: CASSLSPQETQYF
v_gene: TRBV20-1; j_gene: TRBJ1-1; d_gene: -; abundance: -; CDR3nt: TGCAGTGCTAGAGTGGGTTTACGGCAGGGAAACACTGAAGCTTTCTTT; CDR3aa: CSARVGLRQGNTEAFF
v_gene: TRBV5-6; j_gene: TRBJ1-1; d_gene: -; abundance: many; CDR3nt: TGTGCCAGCAGCCCATCCGGGGGCATTAACACTGAAGCTTTCTTT; CDR3aa: CASSPSGGINTEAFF
v_gene: TRBV6-5; j_gene: TRBJ1-2; d_gene: -; abundance: many; CDR3nt: TGTGCCAGCGGGGGGCCCATCTATGGCTACACCTTC; CDR3aa: CASGGPIYGYTF
v_gene: TRBV6-1; j_gene: TRBJ2-1; d_gene: -; abundance: many; CDR3nt: TGTGCCAGCAGTGAACTTTTTGATCCCTCATACAATGAGCAGTTCTTC; CDR3aa: CASSELFDPSYNEQFF
v_gene: TRBV21-1; j_gene: TRBJ1-1; d_gene: -; abundance: many; CDR3nt: TGTGCCAGCAGCAAAGGAACAGGGCGGCAGAACACTGAAGCTTTCTTT; CDR3aa: CASSKGTGRQNTEAFF
v_gene: TRBV7-8; j_gene: TRBJ2-1; d_gene: TRBD2; abundance: many; CDR3nt: TGTGCCAGCAGACATCGACTAGCGGGGGCCCGAAGCTCCTACAATGAGCAGTTCTTC; CDR3aa: CASRHRLAGARSSYNEQFF
v_gene: TRBV6-5; j_gene: TRBJ2-1; d_gene: TRBD1; abundance: -; CDR3nt: TGTGCCAGCAGTGCCGGGACAGGGGCGACAGGCGAGCAGTTCTTC; CDR3aa: CASSAGTGATGEQFF
v_gene: TRBV5-1; j_gene: TRBJ1-1; d_gene: TRBD1; abundance: -; CDR3nt: TGCGCCAGCAGACCCACAGGGGGAGGCATTGAATCTTTCTTT; CDR3aa: CASRPTGGGIESFF
v_gene: TRBV5-1; j_gene: TRBJ2-1; d_gene: TRBD2; abundance: many; CDR3nt: TGCGCCAGCAGCTCAACCAAGACTAGCGGGGGCCATGAGCAGTTCTTC; CDR3aa: CASSSTKTSGGHEQFF